Below are 32 T cell receptor beta chains sequenced from a single sample in a study of beta chain features in type 1 diabetes. Study-level findings and limits: Type 1 diabetes patients showed a moderate but significant shortening of TCRB CDR3s in all four CD4+ subsets.

Which antigens these TCRs recognize remains unknown. Sequenced material consisted of expressed TCRB transcripts (all of the isolated RNA was reverse transcribed). The protocol was immunoSEQ multiplex PCR, while the TCRdb copy is restricted to in-frame clones and leaves out a portion. The sample includes about 280,000 clones, 15% of them seen just once. The sample comprised naive CD4+ T cells from blood. Receptor source: a young man with type 1 diabetes.

The rearrangement joins TRBV28 to TRBJ2-4; 10 nucleotides line up with TRBD1. Germline-derived CDR1 and CDR2 are MDHEN and SYDVKM. Trimming removed 4 bases from V and 16 bases from J; junction bases left unmatched: 13. This CDR3 has 14 residues. The CDR3 loop is CASSSMDRGVLEYF. CDR3 nucleotide sequence: TGTGCCAGCAGTTCCATGGACAGGGGGGTCCTCGAATACTTC. The whole variable domain, filled in from reference TRBV28 and TRBJ2-4, reads DVKVTQSSRYLVKRTGEKVFLECVQDMDHENMFWYRQDPGLGLRLIYFSYDVKMKEKGDIPEGYSVSREKKERFSLILESASTNQTSMYLCASSSMDRGVLEYFGAGTRLSVL.

The gene calls are TRBV5-1 and TRBJ2-7; a possible D gene is TRBD2 (6 bases). Trimming cost V 3 bases and J 7 bases, with 20 bases left between them. In germline, CDR1 is SGHRS, CDR2 YFSETQ. This CDR3 spans 15 amino acids. CDR3 protein: CASSSEGSLLGEQYF. The CDR3 nucleotides are TGCGCCAGCAGCTCGGAGGGGTCCCTCTTAGGGGAGCAGTACTTC. Together with reference TRBV5-1 and TRBJ2-7, the CDR3 gives the full variable domain: KAGVTQTPRYLIKTRGQQVTLSCSPISGHRSVSWYQQTPGQGLQFLFEYFSETQRNKGNFPGRFSGRQFSNSRSEMNVSTLELGDSALYLCASSSEGSLLGEQYFGPGTRLTVT.

This chain links TRBV7-2 with TRBJ2-5, with 9 bases aligning to TRBD2. This CDR3 contains 13 residues. Germline CDR1 is SGHTA and CDR2 is FQGNSA. CDR3 DNA sequence: TGTGCAAGCCGGCTAGCGGGGCAAGAGACCCAGTACTTC. Protein: CASRLAGQETQYF.

This chain connects TRBV9 to TRBJ2-3; D not resolved. Trimming pared 4 bases from V and 1 base from J, leaving 16 bases between. The germline CDR1 and CDR2 sequences are SGDLS and YYNGEE. This CDR3 is 16 amino acids long. The DNA for the CDR3 is TGTGCCAGCAGCAGATCAGGTGGCCTCGGCACAGATACGCAGTATTTT. It translates to CASSRSGGLGTDTQYF.

This clone was observed a few times. V gene TRBV28 combines with J gene TRBJ1-2; 8 nucleotides match TRBD1. In germline, CDR1 is MDHEN, CDR2 SYDVKM. The CDR3 totals 16 residues. V shed 1 base and J 6 bases; nucleotides not matched to a gene: 10. The CDR3 here is CASSLSILDRENGYTF. DNA for the CDR3: TGTGCCAGCAGTTTATCTATTCTGGACAGGGAGAATGGCTACACCTTC.

This clone came up a few times. The J gene is TRBJ2-5, the V gene TRBV2; weak D call: TRBD2 (5 bases). Trimming removed 4 bases at V and 3 bases at J, with 18 bases between. Germline-derived CDR1 and CDR2 are SNHLY and FYNNEI. This CDR3 has 16 residues. As DNA, the CDR3 is TGTGCCAGCAGTGTGGGTCCTCGGAGGTGGGAAGAGACCCAGTACTTC. Its protein is CASSVGPRRWEETQYF.

This clone was seen a handful of times. The V and J genes are TRBV4-3 and TRBJ2-3; possibly TRBD2 for D (6 bases). Germline V gives CDR1 LGHNA, CDR2 YSLEER. Trimming pared 1 base from V and 1 base from J, leaving 6 bases between. This CDR3 is 14 amino acids long. The DNA of the CDR3 is TGCGCCAGCAGCCAAGGGAGGGGCACAGATACGCAGTATTTT. It translates to CASSQGRGTDTQYF.

The chain links TRBV4-2 to TRBJ2-1, with 16 positions matching TRBD2. There are 18 residues in the CDR3. V was pared by 4 bases and J by 5 bases, with 8 bases of the junction left unmatched. The germline V gene has CDR1 LGHNA and CDR2 YNFKEQ. The CDR3 DNA reads as TGTGCCAGCAGCCTGGTGGGACTAGCGGGAGGGGTAAACAATGAGCAGTTCTTC. The encoded protein is CASSLVGLAGGVNNEQFF.

This clone was observed a few times. J is TRBJ2-1 and V is TRBV5-1, with 8 bases lining up with TRBD2. The CDR3 spans 15 residues. CDR1 is SGHRS and CDR2 is YFSETQ in the germline V gene. After removal of 4 bases from V and 2 bases from J, the junction contained 5 bases not matched to a gene. The CDR3 sequence is CASSPSGSAYNEQFF. The CDR3 nucleotides are TGCGCCAGCAGCCCCAGCGGGAGCGCCTACAATGAGCAGTTCTTC.

There are a few counts of this clone. V and J are TRBV23-1 and TRBJ2-4, with a possible D match to TRBD1 (5 bases). TRBV23-1 falls under the ORF class, with uncertain function. This CDR3 comprises 16 residues. V shed 7 bases and J shed 3 bases, with 19 bases lying between them. CDR3 sequence (DNA): TGCGCCAGCACAGAACGAACGGAAAGGGGCAAAAACATTCAGTACTTC. Its translation: CASTERTERGKNIQYF.

This clone was counted a few times. J is TRBJ2-2 and V is TRBV11-2; 9 bases match TRBD1. Germline CDR1 SGHAT, CDR2 FQNNGV. V lost 5 bases to trimming and J lost 7 bases; unmatched junction nucleotides: 11. The CDR3 totals 16 residues. CDR3 nucleotide sequence: TGTGCCAGCAGCCCGCCAAACAGGGGGCTCGGCGGGGAGCTGTTTTTT. Protein sequence: CASSPPNRGLGGELFF.

The chain combines TRBV2 with TRBJ2-3, with a weak D call TRBD1 (6 bases). This CDR3 region has 15 residues. Between the trimmed V and J ends, which lost 7 bases and 2 bases, there was a span of 16 bases. Germline assignment: CDR1 SNHLY and CDR2 FYNNEI. The CDR3 coding sequence is TGTGCCAGCACAGCGGACAGAATATCCACAGATACGCAGTATTTT. Translated, it gives CASTADRISTDTQYF.

This clone was detected only a few times. The rearrangement joins TRBV9 to TRBJ2-3, with D perhaps matching TRBD2 (6 bases). In germline, CDR1 is SGDLS, CDR2 YYNGEE. The CDR3 sequence is 13 residues long. V was cut by 4 bases and J by 2 bases, with 8 bases left in between. CDR3 coding DNA: TGTGCCAGCAGCCGGGGGTCCACAGATACGCAGTATTTT. Amino acids: CASSRGSTDTQYF. Complete variable domain (other parts from reference TRBV9 and TRBJ2-3): DSGVTQTPKHLITATGQRVTLRCSPRSGDLSVYWYQQSLDQGLQFLIQYYNGEERAKGNILERFSAQQFPDLHSELNLSSLELGDSALYFCASSRGSTDTQYFGPGTRLTVL.

This clone was picked up a small number of times. The chain combines TRBV11-2 with TRBJ1-1, with a possible D match to TRBD1 (5 bases). The length of the CDR3 is 15 residues. V lost 5 bases to trimming and J lost 4 bases, with 17 bases between them. Germline assignment: CDR1 SGHAT and CDR2 FQNNGV. In nucleotides, the CDR3 is TGTGCCAGCAGCCAAGTTCAGGGTGGTGGCACTGAAGCTTTCTTT. This codes for CASSQVQGGGTEAFF.

This chain links TRBV11-2 with TRBJ1-1; no reliable D call. The germline V and J ends were trimmed by 3 bases and 4 bases, with 9 bases remaining between them. The CDR3 length is 13 residues. Germline CDR1 reads SGHAT; CDR2 reads FQNNGV. Here the CDR3 DNA reads TGTGCCAGCAGCTTCCAGGTGAGCACTGAAGCTTTCTTT. Translating gives CASSFQVSTEAFF. Full variable domain (outside the CDR3, taken from reference TRBV11-2 and TRBJ1-1): EAGVAQSPRYKIIEKRQSVAFWCNPISGHATLYWYQQILGQGPKLLIQFQNNGVVDDSQLPKDRFSAERLKGVDSTLKIQPAKLEDSAVYLCASSFQVSTEAFFGQGTRLTVV.

The table lists this clone with a few counts. The rearrangement uses TRBV5-1 and TRBJ2-6; possibly TRBD1 for D (5 bases). The CDR3 has 15 residues. Germline CDR1 SGHRS, CDR2 YFSETQ. Trimming removed 0 bases from V and 2 bases from J, with 6 bases in between. This CDR3 is CASSLEQAGANVLTF. CDR3 DNA: TGCGCCAGCAGCTTGGAACAGGCTGGGGCCAACGTCCTGACTTTC.

The V call is TRBV11-2, the J call TRBJ2-4; D may be TRBD1 (5 bases). Germline values: CDR1 SGHAT, CDR2 FQNNGV. Trimming pared 7 bases from V and 9 bases from J, leaving 22 bases between. This CDR3 has 15 residues. The CDR3 sequence: CASNNEAGPEGIQYF. Written as DNA, the CDR3 is TGTGCCAGCAACAATGAAGCAGGGCCCGAAGGCATTCAGTACTTC. Combining the CDR3 with reference TRBV11-2 and TRBJ2-4 gives the whole variable domain EAGVAQSPRYKIIEKRQSVAFWCNPISGHATLYWYQQILGQGPKLLIQFQNNGVVDDSQLPKDRFSAERLKGVDSTLKIQPAKLEDSAVYLCASNNEAGPEGIQYFGAGTRLSVL.

For the CDR3, the DNA is TGTGCCAGCAGCCAAGACACAAGAGAAGCTTTCTTT. Amino acid sequence: CASSQDTREAFF. The chain recombines TRBV14 with TRBJ1-1; no definite D call. The V end was cut by 0 bases, the J end by 8 bases, with 7 bases between. The CDR3 spans 12 residues. Germline lookup yields CDR1 SGHDN and CDR2 FVKESK.

In this sample, this clone turned up a few times. The V gene is TRBV6-6, the J gene TRBJ2-1, with D maybe TRBD1 (6 bases). V lost 6 bases to trimming and J lost 10 bases, with 13 bases between them. The CDR3 length is 12 residues. The germline CDR1 and CDR2 sequences are MNHNY and SVGAGI (reference sequence). DNA of the CDR3: TGTGCCAGCAGCGACGCAAGGGGGGAGCAGTTCTTC. This sequence encodes CASSDARGEQFF.

The J gene is TRBJ1-2, the V gene TRBV29-1, with a possible D match to TRBD1 (6 bases). The CDR3 sequence is 15 residues long. Between the trimmed V and J ends, which lost 5 bases and 1 base, there was a span of 17 bases. CDR1 is SQVTM, CDR2 ANQGSEA, per germline. This chain's CDR3 is CSVNQGTSINYGYTF. CDR3 nucleotide sequence: TGCAGCGTTAATCAAGGGACATCCATTAACTATGGCTACACCTTC. Variable domain in full (rest from reference TRBV29-1 and TRBJ1-2): SAVISQKPSRDICQRGTSLTIQCQVDSQVTMMFWYRQQPGQSLTLIATANQGSEATYESGFVIDKFPISRPNLTFSTLTVSNMSPEDSSIYLCSVNQGTSINYGYTFGSGTRLTVV.

This clone was picked up a small number of times. This rearrangement joins TRBV15 to TRBJ2-3; 7 positions match TRBD2. With V trimmed by 2 bases and J by 1 base, 6 bases remained unmatched. This CDR3 has 16 amino acids. The germline CDR1 and CDR2 sequences are LNHNV and YYDKDF (reference sequence). The CDR3 protein is CATSRHGEGGTDTQYF. For the CDR3, the DNA is TGTGCCACCAGCAGACATGGGGAGGGTGGCACAGATACGCAGTATTTT.

This sequence joins TRBV6-5 and TRBJ1-6; D is unclear. The V gene's germline CDR1 is MNHEY and CDR2 SVGAGI. Deletions cut 3 bases from V and 7 bases from J, with 7 bases between. The CDR3 runs to 13 residues. CDR3: CASSYRRNSPLHF. As DNA, the CDR3 is TGTGCCAGCAGTTATAGAAGAAATTCACCCCTCCACTTT.

The CDR3 DNA is TGCAGCGTTGTTCCTAGAGCGGGAAACACCATATATTTT. This gives the protein CSVVPRAGNTIYF. This chain joins TRBV29-1 and TRBJ1-3; D unclear. From germline, CDR1 is SQVTM and CDR2 ANQGSEA. With 4 bases removed from V and 4 bases from J, the gap between germline ends came to 11 bases. The CDR3 contains 13 residues.

The chain's CDR3 is CASSLPGVSNGYTF. CDR3 coding DNA: TGTGCCAGCAGTTTACCCGGGGTGTCAAATGGCTACACCTTC. The rearrangement uses TRBV28 and TRBJ1-2; D not resolved. Trimming took 2 bases from V and 6 from J, leaving 13 bases between them. Germline lookup yields CDR1 MDHEN and CDR2 SYDVKM. This CDR3 has 14 amino acids.

As DNA, the CDR3 is TGTGCCAGCAGCATGCGGACAGGAGGAAAAGAGACCCAGTACTTC. As protein: CASSMRTGGKETQYF. The chain employs TRBV21-1 and TRBJ2-5; TRBD1 is the table's D call, not checked against the DNA. TRBV21-1 is a listed pseudogene. The CDR3 runs to 15 residues.

The rearrangement joins TRBV4-1 to TRBJ1-2; 10 nucleotides line up with TRBD1. The CDR3 is 15 residues long. Per the germline V gene, CDR1 is MGHRA and CDR2 is YSYEKL. V gave up 1 base and J gave up 10 bases; unmatched junction bases: 9. The DNA for the CDR3 is TGCGCCAGCAGCCAAGCCCTGGGACAGGGGAGTGACTACACCTTC. Encoded protein: CASSQALGQGSDYTF.

This clone was counted a few times. The J gene is TRBJ2-1, the V gene TRBV30, with D hard to call. The germline CDR1 and CDR2 sequences are GTSNPN and SVGIG (reference sequence). The CDR3 is 11 amino acids. Trimming shortened V by 3 bases and J by 4 bases, and 4 bases separated the two germline ends. CDR3 protein: CAWRQYNEQFF. The CDR3, as DNA: TGTGCCTGGAGACAGTACAATGAGCAGTTCTTC.

Concerning this clone: One end of the junction does not line up with germline, which may come from a read error. This chain uses TRBV25-1 with TRBJ1-4, with D perhaps TRBD1 (6 bases). Germline CDR1 and CDR2: MGHDK and SYGVNS. The CDR3 is 16 residues long. This CDR3 reads CASSEASGTTNEKLFF. In nucleotides, the CDR3 is TGTGCCAGCAGTGAGGCGTCCGGGACAACGAATGAAAAACTGTTTTTT.

In its sample, this clone was seen a few times. The V gene is TRBV10-3, the J gene TRBJ1-1; no firm D call. There are 13 residues in the CDR3. V was clipped by 3 bases and J by 8 bases, with 13 bases between them. Germline V gene data show CDR1 as ENHRY and CDR2 as SYGVKD. CDR3 nucleotide sequence: TGTGCCATCAGTGAATCTACAGAATTGGAAGCTTTCTTT. It specifies CAISESTELEAFF.

The rearrangement links TRBV5-4 to TRBJ1-4; D is undetermined. The germline V and J ends were trimmed by 4 bases and 0 bases, with 10 bases remaining between them. Germline values: CDR1 SGHNT, CDR2 YYREEE (reference sequence). There are 15 residues in the CDR3. The CDR3 spells CASSTEGSTNEKLFF. Here the CDR3 DNA reads TGTGCCAGCAGCACCGAGGGTTCAACTAATGAAAAACTGTTTTTT.

V usage is TRBV28 and J usage is TRBJ2-1; 10 positions agree with TRBD2. Germline values: CDR1 MDHEN, CDR2 SYDVKM. This CDR3 is 16 amino acids long. V lost 5 bases to trimming and J lost 4 bases; unmatched junction nucleotides: 8. Written as DNA, the CDR3 is TGTGCCAGCAGTGTTGGTGGACTAGCGGCATACAATGAGCAGTTCTTC. Translated: CASSVGGLAAYNEQFF.

In its sample, this clone was seen a few times. This chain joins TRBV6-6 and TRBJ1-5, with a possible D match to TRBD1 (5 bases). V was pared by 1 base and J by 4 bases, with 11 bases between. Germline lookup yields CDR1 MNHNY and CDR2 SVGAGI (reference sequence). This CDR3 contains 15 residues. This CDR3 reads CASSYFKGSNQPQHF. The CDR3 coding sequence is TGTGCCAGCAGTTACTTTAAGGGGTCAAATCAGCCCCAGCATTTT.